Listed here are 14 T cell receptor beta chains from one sample, sequenced in a study of blood T cell repertoires in COVID-19 (dated by TCRdb to the early 2020s). Libraries were constructed by the immunoSEQ multiplex PCR assay. TCRdb limited this immuneACCESS table to in-frame rearrangements with V and J called. A share of clones is missing; checked studies link under half to unresolved V genes, and the rest is unexplained. Here the sample has over 45,000 clones; roughly 76% occur a single time. The ten largest clonotypes hold more than 20% of the sample. Material for sequencing was peripheral blood. The receptor set was obtained from a man over 45 with active or convalescent COVID-19.

The chain joins TRBV9 to TRBJ2-1, with D hard to call. The CDR3 extends over 15 amino acids. Germline CDR1 is SGDLS and CDR2 is YYNGEE. Deletions cut 6 bases from V and 5 bases from J, with 18 bases between. In DNA form, the CDR3 reads TGTGCCAGCAACGAAGACGGGTTCCCTAACAATGAGCAGTTCTTC. It is translated as CASNEDGFPNNEQFF. Full variable domain (outside the CDR3, taken from reference TRBV9 and TRBJ2-1): DSGVTQTPKHLITATGQRVTLRCSPRSGDLSVYWYQQSLDQGLQFLIQYYNGEERAKGNILERFSAQQFPDLHSELNLSSLELGDSALYFCASNEDGFPNNEQFFGPGTRLTVL.

The V gene is TRBV4-1, the J gene TRBJ2-2; D is ambiguous. CDR3 length equals 15 residues. V was shortened by 3 bases and J by 6 bases, with 14 bases between the two germline ends. Germline CDR1 and CDR2: MGHRA and YSYEKL. CDR3 residues: CASSQTSREAGELFF. The CDR3 DNA reads TGCGCCAGCAGCCAGACGTCCCGCGAGGCCGGGGAGCTGTTTTTT.

The chain is built from TRBV19 and TRBJ2-7, with D maybe TRBD1 (5 bases). There are 13 residues in the CDR3. With 5 bases removed from V and 3 bases from J, the gap between germline ends came to 11 bases. Germline V CDR1 and CDR2: LNHDA, SQIVND (reference sequence). The CDR3 DNA is TGTGCCAGTAGTTTTCGACAGAGCTACGAGCAGTACTTC. It codes for CASSFRQSYEQYF.

The chain couples TRBV10-3 to TRBJ2-7; the match to TRBD1 covers 8 bases. J gave up 5 bases and V 6 bases, and 9 bases lay outside the gene matches. The CDR3 consists of 14 residues. Germline CDR1 reads ENHRY; CDR2 reads SYGVKD. This CDR3 is CAIRIQGVRDEQYF. In DNA form, the CDR3 reads TGTGCCATCAGAATACAGGGGGTCCGCGACGAGCAGTACTTC.

The chain employs TRBV27 and TRBJ1-2; D perhaps matches TRBD1 (6 bases). Trimming pared 0 bases from V and 5 bases from J, leaving 7 bases between. The CDR3 sequence is 13 residues long. The germline gives CDR1 MNHEY, CDR2 SMNVEV (reference sequence). CDR3 region: CASSLSGTYGYTF. The CDR3 DNA is TGTGCCAGCAGTTTATCGGGGACATATGGCTACACCTTC.

This chain joins TRBV11-3 and TRBJ2-5; 14 bases match TRBD2. Germline V lookup: CDR1 SGHNT, CDR2 YENEEA. V trimming: 5 bases; J trimming: 5 bases; junction bases outside the gene matches: 7. The CDR3 has 16 amino acids. DNA of the CDR3: TGTGCCAGCAGCGCGGGACTAGCGGGGGTCGGCGAGACCCAGTACTTC. Its translation: CASSAGLAGVGETQYF.

V and J are TRBV19 and TRBJ1-4; 10 bases line up with TRBD1. V lost 5 bases, J lost 7 bases, and 7 bases stayed unmatched. The CDR3 sequence is 15 residues long. Per germline, CDR1 LNHDA and CDR2 SQIVND (reference sequence). CDR3 protein: CASSLTGTGVEKLFF. CDR3 nucleotides: TGTGCCAGTAGTCTCACCGGGACAGGGGTTGAAAAACTGTTTTTT.

This clone was counted between two and nine times. The chain uses TRBV11-2 and TRBJ2-2; 14 bases are a match to TRBD2. This CDR3 region has 18 residues. Trimming cost V 5 bases and J 1 base; bases outside gene matches: 6. Germline V lookup: CDR1 SGHAT, CDR2 FQNNGV. CDR3 sequence reads: CASSRGLAGGLNTGELFF. The CDR3 region has the DNA TGTGCCAGCAGCCGAGGACTAGCGGGGGGTCTGAACACCGGGGAGCTGTTTTTT. Using reference TRBV11-2 and TRBJ2-2 for the parts outside the CDR3, the full variable domain is EAGVAQSPRYKIIEKRQSVAFWCNPISGHATLYWYQQILGQGPKLLIQFQNNGVVDDSQLPKDRFSAERLKGVDSTLKIQPAKLEDSAVYLCASSRGLAGGLNTGELFFGEGSRLTVL.

The chain joins TRBV5-1 to TRBJ2-7; 8 nucleotides match TRBD1. The CDR3 has 17 residues. CDR1 and CDR2 from the germline V gene are SGHRS and YFSETQ. V gave up 4 bases and J gave up 0 bases; unmatched junction bases: 12. The CDR3 reads CASSPTPTGGRSYEQYF. DNA for the CDR3: TGCGCCAGCAGCCCTACACCTACAGGGGGACGCTCCTACGAGCAGTACTTC.

The chain employs TRBV2 and TRBJ2-3; D gene unclear. Trimming removed 7 bases at V and 6 bases at J, with 20 bases between. The germline V gene encodes CDR1 SNHLY and CDR2 FYNNEI. The CDR3 spans 15 residues. As DNA, the CDR3 is TGTGCCAGCACCCTCCGGGTCGGAGTCAGTGATACGCAGTATTTT. Its protein is CASTLRVGVSDTQYF.

The rearrangement joins TRBV12-3 or TRBV12-4 to TRBJ1-4; weak D call: TRBD1 (5 bases). The CDR3 totals 13 residues. Trimming removed 9 bases at V and 1 base at J, with 9 bases between. CDR3 region: CASRQGTNEKLFF. In DNA, the CDR3 is TGTGCCAGTAGGCAGGGAACTAATGAAAAACTGTTTTTT.

The rearrangement links TRBV11-2 to TRBJ1-2; D is undetermined. CDR3 length: 12 amino acids. The V gene's germline CDR1 is SGHAT and CDR2 FQNNGV. The V end lost 3 bases, the J end lost 6 bases, and 8 bases lay between the germline ends. CDR3 bases: TGTGCCAGCAGCTTCTCAGTGGATGGCTACACCTTC. Protein sequence: CASSFSVDGYTF. Using reference TRBV11-2 and TRBJ1-2 for the parts outside the CDR3, the full variable domain is EAGVAQSPRYKIIEKRQSVAFWCNPISGHATLYWYQQILGQGPKLLIQFQNNGVVDDSQLPKDRFSAERLKGVDSTLKIQPAKLEDSAVYLCASSFSVDGYTFGSGTRLTVV.

The rearrangement joins TRBV6-5 to TRBJ2-2; the match to TRBD1 covers 8 bases. CDR3 length equals 14 residues. Germline loops: CDR1 MNHEY, CDR2 SVGAGI. V shed 6 bases and J 5 bases; nucleotides not matched to a gene: 5. CDR3 nucleotides: TGTGCCAGCAGGAGGACAGGGACGACCGGGGAGCTGTTTTTT. This gives the protein CASRRTGTTGELFF.

V gene TRBV5-4 combines with J gene TRBJ2-7, with a tentative D call TRBD1 (6 bases). This CDR3 is built from 15 residues. The germline V gene has CDR1 SGHNT and CDR2 YYREEE (reference sequence). V lost 5 bases and J lost 5, with 20 bases in between. CDR3 protein: CASSSTGYRAHEQYF. CDR3 nucleotide sequence: TGTGCCAGCAGTTCTACAGGCTACAGGGCCCACGAGCAGTACTTC.